These T cell receptor beta chains were read from a single sample in a study of human T cells and chemical hapten exposure. Each CDR3 protein gets one entry after TCRdb re-called the RACE reads with MiXCR. Counted here are fewer than 150,000 distinct CDR3 sequences, approximately 10% occurring once; the ten biggest clones make up about 1.3%. The sequenced sample was whole blood, obtained in connection with sensitization to the hapten diphenylcyclopropenone (DPC). These receptors originate from a woman aged 45-65 years with alopecia areata. Some clones in this sample may be carry-over from other donors' samples. Both conserved end residues are part of each CDR3. Fields, in order: CDR3 DNA, CDR3 protein, clone size, D gene, V gene, J gene. A D gene is named only where the DNA matches it firmly. Clone sizes are given selectively: once, few, many, or a class where the clone is expanded.

CDR3nt: TGCAGTGTCCTAAAGGGACTAGCGGGTCTTCGCTCCTACAATGAGCAGTTCTTC; CDR3aa: CSVLKGLAGLRSYNEQFF; abundance: few; d_gene: TRBD2; v_gene: TRBV20-1; j_gene: TRBJ2-1
CDR3nt: TGTGCCAGCAGCCTGGGAGCGGGAGGGCGAAATGAGCAGTTCTTC; CDR3aa: CASSLGAGGRNEQFF; abundance: -; d_gene: TRBD2; v_gene: TRBV11-2; j_gene: TRBJ2-1
CDR3nt: TGCAGTGCTAGCGTCGGGTTTACCTCCTACGAGCAGTACTTC; CDR3aa: CSASVGFTSYEQYF; abundance: many; d_gene: -; v_gene: TRBV20-1; j_gene: TRBJ2-7
CDR3nt: TGTGCCAGCAGACCGGGGACAGGGAAAGAGACCCAGTACTTC; CDR3aa: CASRPGTGKETQYF; abundance: few; d_gene: TRBD1; v_gene: TRBV6-2/TRBV6-3; j_gene: TRBJ2-5
CDR3nt: TGTGCCTGGACGGACGACCCAAACTATGGCTACACCTTC; CDR3aa: CAWTDDPNYGYTF; abundance: few; d_gene: -; v_gene: TRBV30; j_gene: TRBJ1-2
CDR3nt: TGTGCCAGCAGCCCCCAGACAGACAATGAGCAGTTCTTC; CDR3aa: CASSPQTDNEQFF; abundance: -; d_gene: -; v_gene: TRBV11-3; j_gene: TRBJ2-1
CDR3nt: TGCGCCAGCAGCCAAAAAGCGGGACTAGCGGGAGGGCCATCCTACAATGAGCAGTTCTTC; CDR3aa: CASSQKAGLAGGPSYNEQFF; abundance: -; d_gene: TRBD2; v_gene: TRBV4-3; j_gene: TRBJ2-1
CDR3nt: TGTGCCAGCAGTTTCACCGGGACCCCATGGGAAAAACTGTTTTTT; CDR3aa: CASSFTGTPWEKLFF; abundance: many; d_gene: -; v_gene: TRBV2; j_gene: TRBJ1-4
CDR3nt: TGCGCCAGCAGCCAGGGACAGATCTTAGCCAAAAACATTCAGTACTTC; CDR3aa: CASSQGQILAKNIQYF; abundance: -; d_gene: TRBD1; v_gene: TRBV4-1; j_gene: TRBJ2-4
CDR3nt: TGTGCCAGCAGCTTAACCGGGACTAGCGGGCAAGAGACCCAGTACTTC; CDR3aa: CASSLTGTSGQETQYF; abundance: many; d_gene: TRBD2; v_gene: TRBV7-2; j_gene: TRBJ2-5
CDR3nt: TGTGCCAGCAGCTTCGGACAGGGCCAGGTTCGCGAGCAGTACTTC; CDR3aa: CASSFGQGQVREQYF; abundance: few; d_gene: TRBD1; v_gene: TRBV5-8; j_gene: TRBJ2-7
CDR3nt: TGTGCCAGCAGCTTGGCCGGGGGCGCGGCATTCGAAAAACTGTTTTTT; CDR3aa: CASSLAGGAAFEKLFF; abundance: few; d_gene: -; v_gene: TRBV5-6; j_gene: TRBJ1-4
CDR3nt: TGCGCCAGCAGAGATAGAACAGATACGCAGTATTTT; CDR3aa: CASRDRTDTQYF; abundance: few; d_gene: -; v_gene: TRBV10-2; j_gene: TRBJ2-3
CDR3nt: TGTGCCAGCAGGCTCTTTGAGGGGCCTGGAAACACCATATATTTT; CDR3aa: CASRLFEGPGNTIYF; abundance: few; d_gene: -; v_gene: TRBV6-5; j_gene: TRBJ1-3